Below, 20 T cell receptor beta chains from the same sample are listed, as sequenced in a study of PD-L1 blockade in urothelial cancer. Using immunoSEQ multiplex PCR, the repertoire was profiled, and TCRdb retains in-frame clones only, with some absent. The sample consists of around 70,000 clones, roughly 90% of them appearing once. Time point defined: pretreatment peripheral blood. This specimen consisted of PBMCs, obtained around atezolizumab (anti-PD-L1) treatment. Source of these receptors: a man aged 70-80 years with urothelial cancer.

This chain links TRBV13 with TRBJ2-1, with TRBD2 matching 14 bases. The germline V gene encodes CDR1 PRHDT and CDR2 FYEKMQ (reference sequence). CDR3 size: 15 residues. The ends lost 5 bases at V and 9 bases at J; junction bases unmatched: 6. The CDR3 loop reads CASSPRGLAGVEQFF. CDR3 nucleotides: TGTGCCAGCAGCCCCCGGGGACTAGCGGGAGTTGAGCAGTTCTTC.

The chain couples TRBV19 to TRBJ1-5; 10 bases match TRBD1. This CDR3 contains 16 residues. Germline CDR1 and CDR2: LNHDA and SQIVND (reference sequence). J lost 0 bases, V lost 7 bases, and 6 bases had no gene match. CDR3 in DNA: TGTGCCAGTATGGGTTGGGACAGGGGTAGCAATCAGCCCCAGCATTTT. Translating gives CASMGWDRGSNQPQHF. Full variable domain (rest looked up from reference TRBV19 and TRBJ1-5): DGGITQSPKYLFRKEGQNVTLSCEQNLNHDAMYWYRQDPGQGLRLIYYSQIVNDFQKGDIAEGYSVSREKKESFPLTVTSAQKNPTAFYLCASMGWDRGSNQPQHFGDGTRLSIL.

V gene TRBV2 combines with J gene TRBJ2-1; 8 nucleotides agree with TRBD2. The CDR3 sequence is 15 residues long. V trimming: 5 bases; J trimming: 2 bases; junction bases outside the gene matches: 5. Germline lookup yields CDR1 SNHLY and CDR2 FYNNEI. The CDR3: CASSQSTSAYNEQFF. The CDR3 region has the DNA TGTGCCAGCAGTCAATCGACTAGCGCCTACAATGAGCAGTTCTTC. The full variable domain, in which reference TRBV2 and TRBJ2-1 provide the parts outside the CDR3, is EPEVTQTPSHQVTQMGQEVILRCVPISNHLYFYWYRQILGQKVEFLVSFYNNEISEKSEIFDDQFSVERPDGSNFTLKIRSTKLEDSAMYFCASSQSTSAYNEQFFGPGTRLTVL.

The chain recombines TRBV19 with TRBJ1-5; TRBD1 might be the D (6 bases). This CDR3 contains 16 residues. Germline V lookup: CDR1 LNHDA, CDR2 SQIVND (reference sequence). V lost 4 bases and J 5 bases, leaving 18 bases between the germline ends. As DNA, the CDR3 is TGTGCCAGTAGTACCCTCACGACAGGCGCCTATCAGCCCCAGCATTTT. Translation gives CASSTLTTGAYQPQHF.

Here the CDR3 DNA reads TGTGCCAGCTCACAAGACAGGAGCTCCTACGAGCAGTACTTC. This encodes CASSQDRSSYEQYF. This chain connects TRBV18 to TRBJ2-7, with D maybe TRBD1 (6 bases). The germline gives CDR1 KGHSH, CDR2 LQKENI. V was cut by 4 bases and J by 0 bases, with 10 bases left in between. The CDR3 consists of 14 residues.

This chain links TRBV5-4 with TRBJ2-1; no clear D gene. Trimming took off 4 bases at V and 8 bases at J, with 16 bases between the two ends. The CDR3 spans 14 residues. The germline gives CDR1 SGHNT, CDR2 YYREEE (reference sequence). Here the CDR3 reads CASSLDQLVDEQFF. CDR3 in DNA: TGTGCCAGCAGCCTAGACCAGCTAGTAGATGAGCAGTTCTTC.

V and J are TRBV11-2 and TRBJ2-7; 9 bases fit TRBD1. Unmatched junction bases numbered 9, after V lost 5 bases and J lost 4 bases. The CDR3 runs to 15 residues. Germline values: CDR1 SGHAT, CDR2 FQNNGV. In DNA, the CDR3 is TGTGCCAGCAGCCGAGGAGACAGGGGGTTTTACGAGCAGTACTTC. Amino acid sequence: CASSRGDRGFYEQYF. Full variable domain (missing parts from reference TRBV11-2 and TRBJ2-7): EAGVAQSPRYKIIEKRQSVAFWCNPISGHATLYWYQQILGQGPKLLIQFQNNGVVDDSQLPKDRFSAERLKGVDSTLKIQPAKLEDSAVYLCASSRGDRGFYEQYFGPGTRLTVT.

The chain is built from TRBV7-9 and TRBJ2-7; 7 nucleotides align to TRBD2. Trimming took 2 bases from V and 2 from J; bases not matched to a gene: 6. This CDR3 is 15 amino acids long. Looked up from germline, CDR1 is SEHNR and CDR2 is FQNEAQ (reference sequence). The CDR3 spells CASSLTRERPYEQYF. The CDR3 DNA reads TGTGCCAGCAGCTTAACGCGGGAGAGACCCTACGAGCAGTACTTC.

This sequence joins TRBV4-1 and TRBJ2-2; D remains ambiguous. Trimming took off 1 base at V and 4 bases at J, with 7 bases between the two ends. CDR3 length: 14 residues. The germline CDR1 and CDR2 sequences are MGHRA and YSYEKL. The CDR3, as DNA: TGCGCCAGCAGCCAAGTGTCTCCCACCGGGGAGCTGTTTTTT. Amino acids: CASSQVSPTGELFF.

The V and J genes are TRBV28 and TRBJ2-7; weak D call: TRBD2 (6 bases). CDR3 length equals 15 residues. Trimming removed 5 bases from V and 0 bases from J, with 14 bases in between. Germline CDR1 is MDHEN and CDR2 is SYDVKM. The DNA of the CDR3 is TGTGCCAGCAGTCCGCCGGGACTGAGCTCCTACGAGCAGTACTTC. Amino acid sequence: CASSPPGLSSYEQYF.

This chain connects TRBV10-3 to TRBJ2-7; 12 bases line up with TRBD2. V lost 6 bases to trimming and J lost 5 bases; unmatched junction nucleotides: 8. The V gene's germline CDR1 is ENHRY and CDR2 SYGVKD. The CDR3 spans 15 residues. CDR3 protein: CAIRGLAGPFDEQYF. CDR3 nucleotide sequence: TGTGCCATCAGAGGACTAGCGGGACCGTTTGACGAGCAGTACTTC.

The rearrangement links TRBV5-1 to TRBJ1-1, with 7 bases fitting TRBD1. Germline CDR1 reads SGHRS; CDR2 reads YFSETQ. There are 17 residues in the CDR3. J lost 0 bases, V lost 0 bases, and 8 bases had no gene match. CDR3 nucleotides: TGCGCCAGCAGCTTGGCGTTGGGACAGTTTATGAACACTGAAGCTTTCTTT. Its translation is CASSLALGQFMNTEAFF.

This rearrangement joins TRBV27 to TRBJ2-3, with 8 bases lining up with TRBD1. The length of the CDR3 is 14 residues. V lost 3 bases and J lost 5; bases outside the gene matches: 4. Germline V gene lookup returns CDR1 MNHEY and CDR2 SMNVEV (reference sequence). CDR3: CASSLDRVGDTQYF. CDR3 nucleotide sequence: TGTGCCAGCAGTTTGGACAGGGTGGGAGATACGCAGTATTTT.

The gene calls are TRBV9 and TRBJ2-1, with 7 bases that match TRBD2. CDR1 SGDLS and CDR2 YYNGEE come from the germline V gene. J was trimmed by 0 bases and V by 4 bases; bases with no gene match: 4. This CDR3 comprises 15 residues. The CDR3 spells CASSPAGASYNEQFF. The CDR3 DNA follows: TGTGCCAGCAGCCCGGCGGGAGCCTCCTACAATGAGCAGTTCTTC.

The chain carries TRBV19 and TRBJ1-2; D not certain. Per the germline V gene, CDR1 is LNHDA and CDR2 is SQIVND (reference sequence). This CDR3 is built from 14 residues. Trimming removed 3 bases at V and 2 bases at J, with 10 bases between. The CDR3 coding sequence is TGTGCCAGTAGTATCGCGACCGGGAACTATGGCTACACCTTC. This gives the protein CASSIATGNYGYTF.

CDR3 in DNA: TGTGCCAGCAGCCAACAGGGTTACTCCTACGAGCAGTACTTC. As protein: CASSQQGYSYEQYF. The chain has TRBV7-9 and TRBJ2-7; D may be TRBD1 (6 bases). Germline V lookup: CDR1 SEHNR, CDR2 FQNEAQ (reference sequence). The CDR3 totals 14 residues. V was pared by 5 bases and J by 0 bases, with 11 bases between. The full variable domain, completed using reference TRBV7-9 and TRBJ2-7, is DTGVSQNPRHKITKRGQNVTFRCDPISEHNRLYWYRQTLGQGPEFLTYFQNEAQLEKSRLLSDRFSAERPKGSFSTLEIQRTEQGDSAMYLCASSQQGYSYEQYFGPGTRLTVT.

This chain links TRBV7-3 with TRBJ2-6; the match to TRBD2 covers 10 bases. Looked up from germline, CDR1 is SGHTA and CDR2 is FQGTGA. This CDR3 spans 21 amino acids. J lost 0 bases, V lost 8 bases, and 19 bases had no gene match. CDR3 sequence: CASSRTSGDLSMSSGANVLTF. CDR3 DNA sequence: TGTGCCAGCTCCAGGACTAGCGGAGACTTATCCATGAGCTCTGGGGCCAACGTCCTGACTTTC.

This rearrangement joins TRBV27 to TRBJ1-2; TRBD1 matches at 7 bases. V lost 8 bases and J lost 1; bases outside the gene matches: 4. This CDR3 spans 13 amino acids. CDR1 MNHEY and CDR2 SMNVEV come from the germline V gene (reference sequence). The CDR3: CASARDSNYGYTF. In DNA, the CDR3 is TGTGCCAGCGCCCGGGACAGTAACTATGGCTACACCTTC.

The chain couples TRBV28 to TRBJ1-5, with D perhaps matching TRBD1 (5 bases). Trimming took 6 bases from V and 2 from J, leaving 11 bases between them. CDR1 and CDR2 (germline): MDHEN, SYDVKM. The CDR3 contains 14 residues. In DNA, the CDR3 is TGTGCCAGCAGCCCGGGGGGGGGCAATCAGCCCCAGCATTTT. As protein: CASSPGGGNQPQHF.

There are a few counts of this clone. The gene calls are TRBV2 and TRBJ2-3; TRBD2 matches 9 bases. J was trimmed by 3 bases and V by 1 base; bases with no gene match: 5. Germline CDR1 and CDR2: SNHLY and FYNNEI. This CDR3 has 16 amino acids. The CDR3 spells CASSEGSGRPTDTQYF. CDR3 in DNA: TGTGCCAGCAGTGAAGGTAGCGGGAGACCAACAGATACGCAGTATTTT.